The rows below give T cell receptor beta chains drawn from one sample of a study of tumour-infiltrating T cells in Burkitt lymphoma. Assay: immunoSEQ multiplex PCR; the TCRdb copy retains only in-frame clones and omits some. Among around 46,000 clones listed, around 31% were seen once. The sequencing sample was made of tumor tissue. All receptors come from a human donor with Burkitt lymphoma. The CDR3 runs from the conserved cysteine through the conserved F or W. The D gene is left open where the match is weak. Size is omitted from some rows. Given values are once, few, many or a class for expanded clones.

abundance	d_gene	j_gene	v_gene	CDR3aa	CDR3nt
.	TRBD1	TRBJ2-7	TRBV7-6	CASSLAIPGTGTEQYF	TGTGCCAGCAGCTTAGCAATTCCCGGGACAGGGACCGAGCAGTACTTC
few	TRBD1	TRBJ2-5	TRBV27	CASSLHKTGGETQYF	TGTGCCAGCAGTTTGCACAAGACAGGGGGGGAGACCCAGTACTTC
few	TRBD1	TRBJ1-6	TRBV9	CASSVAQNGQVPF	TGTGCCAGCAGCGTAGCCCAGAACGGACAGGTCCCATTT
.	.	TRBJ1-1	TRBV29-1	CSVHPSMNTEAFF	TGCAGCGTTCACCCGTCCATGAACACTGAAGCTTTCTTT
.	.	TRBJ2-5	TRBV4-3	CASSQLLDGQETQYF	TGCGCCAGCAGCCAACTCCTCGACGGCCAAGAGACCCAGTACTTC
few	.	TRBJ2-3	TRBV4-1	CASSQAQGVLDTQYF	TGCGCCAGCAGCCAAGCACAGGGAGTACTCGATACGCAGTATTTT
once	TRBD1	TRBJ2-6	TRBV19	CASSDRGQSGANVLTF	TGTGCCAGTAGTGACAGGGGGCAAAGTGGGGCCAACGTCCTGACTTTC
few	TRBD2	TRBJ2-2	TRBV5-4	CASSLPGGLDTGELFF	TGTGCCAGCAGCTTGCCGGGGGGGCTGGACACCGGGGAGCTGTTTTTT
few	TRBD2	TRBJ2-5	TRBV5-1	CASSSSGHLQETQYF	TGCGCCAGCAGCTCTAGCGGGCATCTCCAAGAGACCCAGTACTTC
medium-sized	.	TRBJ1-5	TRBV18	CASSPPDTNQPQHF	TGTGCCAGCTCACCGCCGGACACAAATCAGCCCCAGCATTTT
once	TRBD1	TRBJ1-1	TRBV11-2	CASSQTGSSTEAFF	TGTGCCAGCAGCCAGACAGGGTCGAGTACTGAAGCTTTCTTT
.	TRBD2	TRBJ2-7	TRBV11-2	CASSPRLAGSSYEQYF	TGTGCCAGCAGCCCCCGACTAGCGGGGAGCTCCTACGAGCAGTACTTC
.	.	TRBJ2-7	TRBV4-2	CASSQDLSWEQYF	TGTGCCAGCAGCCAAGATCTCTCCTGGGAGCAGTACTTC
few	.	TRBJ2-7	TRBV7-2	CASSSLVQNLLF	TGTGCCAGCAGCTCCCTTGTTCAAAACCTACTTTTC